This T cell receptor beta chain stems from a study of post-analysis software for immune sequencing data. From germline, CDR1 is LGHNA and CDR2 YNFKEQ. The length of the CDR3 is 15 residues. V gave up 1 base and J gave up 2 bases; unmatched junction bases: 3. The sample holds a few counts of this clonotype. Its antigen is not identified. General study points: In multiple sclerosis, normalized Chao1 diversity was significantly below that of controls. Relative to controls, patients had 4 or 5 TRBV segments at higher frequency, with TRBV5-6, TRBV5-1 and TRBV20-1 among these.

Presence of unique molecular identifiers characterized the TCR beta cDNA libraries. T cells, about 0.95 to 10 million of them, yielded approximately 530,000 cDNA molecules. TCRdb recomputed calls from the PCR reads with MiXCR, one row per CDR3 protein. The table shows some 800,000 distinct CDR3 sequences, with just over 45% occurring only once. The sample comprised blood. The genes are TRBV4-2 and TRBJ2-5; TRBD2 agrees at 8 bases. The TCR was taken from a girl aged 5-17 years with multiple sclerosis. The CDR3 DNA sequence: TGTGCCAGCAGCCAAGGGAGACTAGCGCAAGAGACCCAGTACTTC. It encodes CASSQGRLAQETQYF.